This T cell receptor (beta chain) originates from a study of shared clonotypes between healthy human individuals. Sequencing was performed with immunoSEQ multiplex PCR; in TCRdb, only in-frame clones are kept and a portion is missing. The table has about 1.5 million clones, approximately 98% seen once; the top ten hold around 0.45%. Trimming took 5 bases from V and 0 from J; bases not matched to a gene: 3. Germline V gene data show CDR1 as LNHNV and CDR2 as YYDKDF (reference sequence). There are 15 residues in the CDR3. Material for sequencing was naive CD4+ T cells sorted from blood. The sample's subset: CD45RA+ positively selected. The chain carries TRBV15 and TRBJ1-1; 10 bases fit TRBD1. The clonotype comes from a young man in good health. CDR3 nucleotide sequence: TGTGCCACCAGCGAGGACAGGGGGTTGAACACTGAAGCTTTCTTT. It codes for CATSEDRGLNTEAFF. Combining the CDR3 with reference TRBV15 and TRBJ1-1 gives the whole variable domain DAMVIQNPRYQVTQFGKPVTLSCSQTLNHNVMYWYQQKSSQAPKLLFHYYDKDFNNEADTPDNFQSRRPNTSFCFLDIRSPGLGDTAMYLCATSEDRGLNTEAFFGQGTRLTVV.